The T cell receptor (beta chain) described here comes from a study of naive and memory T cell subsets. This clonotype came up a few times. The antigen is undetermined. J gave up 1 base and V 6 bases, and 7 bases lay outside the gene matches. Germline loops: CDR1 SQVTM, CDR2 ANQGSEA. This CDR3 contains 15 residues. An equimolar mix of two oligonucleotides served as the beta constant-region primer for TRBC1 and TRBC2. Nested alpha and beta constant-region primers with the SP2 primer drove four PCR rounds on ligated cDNA. TCRdb used MiXCR to reprocess the UMI-ligation and nested PCR reads, holding one entry per CDR3 protein. The table lists 130,000 to 150,000 distinct CDR3 sequences, over 20% of them singletons. The study's findings and limits: Possibly reflecting memory cells re-expressing CD45RA, a few larger clonotypes occurred in naive repertoires, especially CD8.

The genes are TRBV29-1 and TRBJ2-2; 8 bases align to TRBD2. The specimen was naive CD4+ T cells from blood. The sequence derives from a human donor in good health. In nucleotides, the CDR3 is TGCAGCGTGCTAAAGCGGGGGAAGAACACCGGGGAGCTGTTTTTT. The encoded protein is CSVLKRGKNTGELFF.